This T cell receptor (beta chain) came from a study of T cells in localized non-small cell lung cancer (dated by TCRdb to the early 2020s). Some background on the complete study: Comparing tumors with uninvolved tumor-adjacent lungs, the study looked at the T cell repertoires of hundreds of patients with early-stage NSCLC. The cohort comprised around 240 treatment-naïve NSCLC patients with resected, localized lung tumors. A mean age of roughly 64 years was recorded for the NSCLC patients, of whom around 140 were male and about 100 were female.

Details on this clone: Its recognized antigen is unknown. No base-level quality is on record; no much larger clone is a single base apart.

At diagnosis, tumor, uninvolved tumor-adjacent lung and peripheral blood were collected and then preserved as a mix of FFPE and fresh-frozen material. For TCR repertoire profiling, the blood samples were analyzed as peripheral blood mononuclear cells. Its CDR3 holds 13 amino acids, cysteine through phenylalanine. Only the CDR3 region is kept as DNA, spanning 39 bases read in frame from base 1. Trimming removed 1 base from V and 7 bases from J, leaving 11 bases between the germline ends. According to the germline V gene, CDR1 reads SGDLS and CDR2 reads YYNGEE. The immunoSEQ Assay was used to sequence TCR beta CDR3 regions from DNA. Regarding the original processing steps: To compute T cell density, TCR beta template counts were normalized to usable DNA, which was estimated by amplifying housekeeping genes. Richness was estimated using the preseqR package, with extrapolation to 400,000 templates for PBMC samples and to 120,000 templates for tissue samples. Clonality was defined by subtracting Pielou's evenness from one. Tissue-enriched TCRs were identified by differential abundance testing using productive amino-acid clonotypes, minimum total count 5 and alpha 0.1. Repertoire overlap between compartments was quantified with the Jaccard Index and Morisita Overlap Index. GLIPH clustered TCR beta CDR3s with public tetramer-defined viral CDR3s; viral motifs required at least three viral sequences plus V-gene enrichment. As stored in TCRdb, this immuneACCESS dataset retains in-frame rearrangements with V and J assigned. A fraction of the clones does not appear; measured against another copy, unresolved V genes explain less than half of the discrepancy, and the remainder lacks a known reason. The V and J calls and the clone size are those of that table, but D and trimming were determined from the DNA. Across this sample there are under 55,000 clones, with over 75% seen only once. About 10% of the sample is held by the ten biggest clonotypes.

What the work shows at the level of the full study, not this receptor alone: The highest T cell clonality was observed in uninvolved tumor-adjacent lung, where clonality exceeded that of tumor, suggesting that antigenic responses were more focused in uninvolved tumor-adjacent lung. A median of about 61 of the top 100 tumor clones turned up in the paired uninvolved adjacent lung, and under 30 of those clones also ranked among the top 100 of that same adjacent lung. Longer overall survival was associated with higher blood T cell density, whereas shorter survival was associated with higher adjacent-lung clonality. Because of the exploratory design, TCR variables were selected using unadjusted p-values without false-discovery rate correction. Because multi-region sequencing of the tumors was not done, intratumor heterogeneity could not be ruled out.

In this chain, TRBV9 is recombined with TRBJ1-2, with no confidently assigned D gene. This sequence originates from a woman aged 40 to 75 with stage II lung adenocarcinoma. The material sequenced was PBMCs, taken before any cancer treatment. The sequenced DNA: TGTGCCAGCAGCGTACCGGGGAAGGGTGGCTACACCTTC. Its amino acids are CASSVPGKGGYTF.